Below, 21 T cell receptor beta chains from the same sample are listed, as sequenced in a study of identical twins' blood T cells. TCRdb called the 5' RACE reads again in MiXCR, with one record for every CDR3 protein. This table has 350,000 to 450,000 distinct CDR3 sequences, 28% appearing once. Sequenced sample: PBMCs. The receptors derive from a woman aged 18-49 years in good health.

This clonotype was counted a few times. V gene TRBV4-1 combines with J gene TRBJ2-1; D is uncertain. V lost 3 bases and J 9 bases, leaving 15 bases between the germline ends. Germline V gives CDR1 MGHRA, CDR2 YSYEKL. This CDR3 comprises 14 residues. The CDR3 sequence is CASSQHTRLTEQFF. In nucleotides, the CDR3 is TGCGCCAGCAGCCAGCATACACGGCTCACTGAGCAGTTCTTC.

This clonotype was recorded a few times. This chain joins TRBV20-1 and TRBJ2-3; 9 bases align to TRBD2. V shed 3 bases and J 6 bases; nucleotides not matched to a gene: 4. Germline-derived CDR1 and CDR2 are DFQATT and SNEGSKA (reference sequence). The CDR3 is 13 residues long. DNA for the CDR3: TGCAGTGCTAGGTTAGCGGGAGTGGATACGCAGTATTTT. Encoded protein: CSARLAGVDTQYF.

Ten or more counts support this clonotype. This chain connects TRBV14 to TRBJ2-2; the D is unclear. Trimming pared 0 bases from V and 6 bases from J, leaving 14 bases between. This CDR3 spans 16 amino acids. CDR1 and CDR2 (germline): SGHDN, FVKESK. CDR3 sequence reads: CASSQDIGLRAGELFF. CDR3 DNA: TGTGCCAGCAGCCAAGATATCGGTCTTAGGGCCGGGGAGCTGTTTTTT. The whole variable domain, remainder taken from reference TRBV14 and TRBJ2-2, is EAGVTQFPSHSVIEKGQTVTLRCDPISGHDNLYWYRRVMGKEIKFLLHFVKESKQDESGMPNNRFLAERTGGTYSTLKVQPAELEDSGVYFCASSQDIGLRAGELFFGEGSRLTVL.

The chain links TRBV5-1 to TRBJ2-5; D is unresolved. The germline CDR1 and CDR2 sequences are SGHRS and YFSETQ. Trimming removed 4 bases from V and 0 bases from J, with 16 bases in between. This CDR3 region has 16 residues. The CDR3, as DNA: TGCGCCAGCAGCAGAACGAATAGACGGTACCAAGAGACCCAGTACTTC. The encoded protein is CASSRTNRRYQETQYF.

Here the CDR3 reads CASSNGPGWAAFF. For the CDR3, the DNA is TGTGCCAGTAGTAATGGACCGGGTTGGGCGGCTTTCTTT. The chain employs TRBV19 and TRBJ1-1; D remains ambiguous. Germline-derived CDR1 and CDR2 are LNHDA and SQIVND (reference sequence). V was pared by 4 bases and J by 11 bases, with 17 bases between. CDR3 length: 13 amino acids.

V and J are TRBV6-5 and TRBJ2-5, with 8 bases matching TRBD2. From germline, CDR1 is MNHEY and CDR2 SVGAGI. Trimming cost V 4 bases and J 3 bases; bases outside gene matches: 7. The length of the CDR3 is 15 residues. The DNA of the CDR3 is TGTGCCAGCAGTTCGCTCGCAGCGGGGGAAGAGACCCAGTACTTC. Its protein is CASSSLAAGEETQYF.

This clonotype was seen at least ten times. The rearrangement uses TRBV7-8 and TRBJ1-1, with no clear D. The CDR3 has 14 residues. Looked up from germline, CDR1 is SGHVS and CDR2 is FQNEAQ. Trimming took 5 bases from V and 0 from J, leaving 10 bases between them. CDR3 amino acids: CASSPLWVNTEAFF. CDR3 DNA sequence: TGTGCCAGCAGCCCCCTCTGGGTGAACACTGAAGCTTTCTTT.

The chain carries TRBV12-5 and TRBJ2-3; TRBD1 is a possible D gene (6 bases). The CDR3 length is 14 residues. CDR1 and CDR2 (germline): LGHNT, FRNRAP. V gave up 7 bases and J gave up 5 bases, with 16 bases separating them. CDR3 sequence (DNA): TGTGCTAGTGAGACGGGGACACCCGGAGATACGCAGTATTTT. Protein: CASETGTPGDTQYF.

This clonotype was found many times. V is TRBV20-1 and J is TRBJ1-4; D gene uncertain. V was trimmed by 3 bases and J by 8 bases, leaving 10 bases between them. The length of the CDR3 is 12 residues. The germline CDR1 and CDR2 sequences are DFQATT and SNEGSKA (reference sequence). CDR3 sequence reads: CSASGSSEKLFF. CDR3 bases: TGCAGTGCTAGTGGGAGTTCCGAAAAACTGTTTTTT.

This clonotype occurred many times. The genes are TRBV5-4 and TRBJ1-1; D gene uncertain. CDR1 and CDR2 (germline): SGHNT, YYREEE (reference sequence). The CDR3 runs to 14 residues. V lost 0 bases and J lost 0, with 6 bases in between. The CDR3 is CASSLERMNTEAFF. CDR3 coding DNA: TGTGCCAGCAGCTTGGAACGGATGAACACTGAAGCTTTCTTT.

To note about this clonotype: The junction and the germline gene differ at one end; a read error may be behind it. This sequence joins TRBV25-1 and TRBJ2-4, with D possibly TRBD1 on 7 matching bases. The CDR3 is 13 amino acids. Looked up from germline, CDR1 is MGHDK and CDR2 is SYGVNS. CDR3 in DNA: TGTGCCAGCAGTGATGCAGGGGGGAACATTAAGTACTTC. This codes for CASSDAGGNIKYF.

The chain links TRBV20-1 to TRBJ2-1; tentative D call: TRBD2 (6 bases). Looked up from germline, CDR1 is DFQATT and CDR2 is SNEGSKA (reference sequence). Trimming removed 6 bases at V and 7 bases at J, with 16 bases between. The CDR3 totals 13 residues. The CDR3 here is CSARTGLHNEQFF. CDR3 in DNA: TGCAGTGCACGGACGGGACTTCATAATGAGCAGTTCTTC.

This clonotype was counted a few times. The chain combines TRBV4-3 with TRBJ2-1, with D uncertain. In germline, CDR1 is LGHNA, CDR2 YSLEER. With 4 bases removed from V and 9 bases from J, the gap between germline ends came to 28 bases. The CDR3 runs 18 residues. CDR3 sequence: CASSPREQRYGWTSEQFF. In DNA, the CDR3 is TGCGCCAGCAGCCCTCGAGAGCAACGGTACGGCTGGACCAGTGAGCAGTTCTTC.

Here the CDR3 reads CSVSRDSGSTEAFF. DNA of the CDR3: TGCAGCGTTTCCCGGGACAGTGGATCCACTGAAGCTTTCTTT. The chain recombines TRBV29-1 with TRBJ1-1; 7 nucleotides align to TRBD1. J lost 4 bases, V lost 5 bases, and 10 bases had no gene match. The CDR3 is made up of 14 amino acids. Germline V gives CDR1 SQVTM, CDR2 ANQGSEA.

This chain uses TRBV11-2 with TRBJ2-3, with 10 bases aligning to TRBD2. Germline-derived CDR1 and CDR2 are SGHAT and FQNNGV. V lost 5 bases, J lost 0 bases, and 5 bases stayed unmatched. There are 16 residues in the CDR3. The CDR3 coding sequence is TGTGCCAGCAGCCCGCTAGCGGGGGCTAGCACAGATACGCAGTATTTT. Protein product: CASSPLAGASTDTQYF.

The chain links TRBV27 to TRBJ1-5; perhaps TRBD1 as D (5 bases). The CDR3 is made up of 15 amino acids. Per the germline V gene, CDR1 is MNHEY and CDR2 is SMNVEV (reference sequence). Trimming removed 5 bases at V and 2 bases at J, with 13 bases between. The CDR3 loop is CASSSEGIGNQPQHF. The CDR3 bases are TGTGCCAGCAGTAGTGAGGGGATTGGCAATCAGCCCCAGCATTTT.

Only a few counts were recorded for this clonotype. V and J are TRBV29-1 and TRBJ1-3; D is perhaps TRBD1 (6 bases). From germline, CDR1 is SQVTM and CDR2 ANQGSEA. CDR3 length: 13 residues. The CDR3 is CNVTRGSGNTIYF. Here the CDR3 DNA reads TGCAACGTAACCAGGGGATCTGGAAACACCATATATTTT. Looking up the rest from reference TRBV29-1 and TRBJ1-3 gives the full variable domain: SAVISQKPSRDICQRGTSLTIQCQVDSQVTMMFWYRQQPGQSLTLIATANQGSEATYESGFVIDKFPISRPNLTFSTLTVSNMSPEDSSIYLCNVTRGSGNTIYFGEGSWLTVV.

In regard to this clonotype: The CDR3 carries no conserved terminal phenylalanine or tryptophan, so it likely arises from a read error. The chain couples TRBV29-1 to TRBJ2-1; a possible D gene is TRBD1 (5 bases). Trimming left V 6 bases short and J 5 bases short, with 8 bases between. The CDR3 runs to 11 residues. The germline V gene has CDR1 SQVTM and CDR2 ANQGSEA. CDR3 sequence: CSVRQNNEQFS. In nucleotides, the CDR3 is TGCAGCGTAAGACAGAACAATGAGCAGTTCTCC.

This clonotype has just a few counts. This rearrangement joins TRBV29-1 to TRBJ2-1, with 7 nucleotides matching TRBD1. This CDR3 is built from 13 residues. V was clipped by 6 bases and J by 6 bases; unmatched bases: 8. The germline V gene encodes CDR1 SQVTM and CDR2 ANQGSEA. The CDR3 sequence is CSVQGRVGNEQFF. DNA for the CDR3: TGCAGCGTACAGGGGAGAGTTGGCAATGAGCAGTTCTTC.

The chain combines TRBV20-1 with TRBJ1-2; TRBD1 matches 8 bases. The CDR3 runs to 13 residues. The germline gives CDR1 DFQATT, CDR2 SNEGSKA (reference sequence). Unmatched junction bases numbered 8, after V lost 5 bases and J lost 6 bases. CDR3 in amino acids: CSAGVRGQDGYTF. Written as DNA, the CDR3 is TGCAGTGCTGGTGTCAGGGGGCAGGATGGCTACACCTTC.

The DNA for the CDR3 is TGCAGTGCCGGGACAGGGGGGATCCGAGGCGCTTTCTTT. The encoded protein is CSAGTGGIRGAFF. The chain recombines TRBV20-1 with TRBJ1-1; 11 nucleotides match TRBD1. The V gene end was trimmed by 6 bases and the J gene end by 11 bases; junction bases not matched to a gene: 11. Per germline, CDR1 DFQATT and CDR2 SNEGSKA (reference sequence). CDR3 size: 13 residues.